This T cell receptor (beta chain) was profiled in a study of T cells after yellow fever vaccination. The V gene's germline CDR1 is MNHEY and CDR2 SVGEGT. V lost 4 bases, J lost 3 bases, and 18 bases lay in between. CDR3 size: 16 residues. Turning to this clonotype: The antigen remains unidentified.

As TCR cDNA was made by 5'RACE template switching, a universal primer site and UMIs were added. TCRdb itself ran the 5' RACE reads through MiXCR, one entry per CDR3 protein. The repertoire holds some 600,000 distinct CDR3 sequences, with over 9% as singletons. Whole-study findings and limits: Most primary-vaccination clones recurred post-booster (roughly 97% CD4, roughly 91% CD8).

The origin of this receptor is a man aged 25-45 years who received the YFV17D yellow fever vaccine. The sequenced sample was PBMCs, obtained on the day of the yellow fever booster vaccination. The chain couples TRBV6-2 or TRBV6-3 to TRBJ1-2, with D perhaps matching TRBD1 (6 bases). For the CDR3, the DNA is TGTGCCAGCAGTTCCCCCCGCGGACAGTTCTACTATGGCTACACCTTC. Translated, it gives CASSSPRGQFYYGYTF.